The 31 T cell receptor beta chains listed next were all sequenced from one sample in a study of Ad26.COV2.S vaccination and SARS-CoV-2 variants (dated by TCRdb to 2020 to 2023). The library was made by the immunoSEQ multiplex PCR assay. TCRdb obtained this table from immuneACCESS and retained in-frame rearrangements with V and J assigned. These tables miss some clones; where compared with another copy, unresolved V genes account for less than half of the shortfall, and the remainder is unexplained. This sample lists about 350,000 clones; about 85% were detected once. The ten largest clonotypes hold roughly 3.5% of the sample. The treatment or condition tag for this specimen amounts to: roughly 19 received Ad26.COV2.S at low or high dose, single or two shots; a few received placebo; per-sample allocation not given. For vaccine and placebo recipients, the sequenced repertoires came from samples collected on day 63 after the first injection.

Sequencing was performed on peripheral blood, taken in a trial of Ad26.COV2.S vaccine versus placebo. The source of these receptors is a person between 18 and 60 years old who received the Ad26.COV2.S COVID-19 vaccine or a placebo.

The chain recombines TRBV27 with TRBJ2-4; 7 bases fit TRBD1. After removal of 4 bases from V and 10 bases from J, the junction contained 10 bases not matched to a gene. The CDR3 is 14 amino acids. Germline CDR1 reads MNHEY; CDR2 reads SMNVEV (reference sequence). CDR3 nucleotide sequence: TGTGCCAGCAGTTCTTTGACAGGGACCTGGATTCAGTACTTC. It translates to CASSSLTGTWIQYF.

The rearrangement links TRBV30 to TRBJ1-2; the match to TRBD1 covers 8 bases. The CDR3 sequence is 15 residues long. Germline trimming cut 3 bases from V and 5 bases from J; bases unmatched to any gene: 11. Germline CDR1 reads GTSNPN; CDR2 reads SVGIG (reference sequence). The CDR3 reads CAWRTLGQGPYGYTF. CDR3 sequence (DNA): TGTGCCTGGAGGACCCTCGGACAGGGCCCTTATGGCTACACCTTC.

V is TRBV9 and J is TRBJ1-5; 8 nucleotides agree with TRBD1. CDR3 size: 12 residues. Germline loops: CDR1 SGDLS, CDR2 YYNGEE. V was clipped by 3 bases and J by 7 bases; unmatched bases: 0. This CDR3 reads CASSAGGQPQHF. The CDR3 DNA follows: TGTGCCAGCAGCGCAGGGGGCCAGCCCCAGCATTTT. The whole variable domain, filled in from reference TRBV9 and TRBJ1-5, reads DSGVTQTPKHLITATGQRVTLRCSPRSGDLSVYWYQQSLDQGLQFLIQYYNGEERAKGNILERFSAQQFPDLHSELNLSSLELGDSALYFCASSAGGQPQHFGDGTRLSIL.

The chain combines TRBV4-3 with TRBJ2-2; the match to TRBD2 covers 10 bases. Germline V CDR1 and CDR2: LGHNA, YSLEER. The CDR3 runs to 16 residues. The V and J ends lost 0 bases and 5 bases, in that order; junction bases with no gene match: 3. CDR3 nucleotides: TGCGCCAGCAGCCAAGATGGACTAGCGGATACCGGGGAGCTGTTTTTT. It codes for CASSQDGLADTGELFF.

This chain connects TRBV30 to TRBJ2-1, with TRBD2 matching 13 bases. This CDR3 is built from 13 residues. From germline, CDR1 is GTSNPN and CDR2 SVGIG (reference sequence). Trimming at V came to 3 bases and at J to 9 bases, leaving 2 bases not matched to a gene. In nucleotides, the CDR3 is TGTGCCTGGAGCCGACTAGCGGGAGGTGAGCAGTTCTTC. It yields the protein CAWSRLAGGEQFF.

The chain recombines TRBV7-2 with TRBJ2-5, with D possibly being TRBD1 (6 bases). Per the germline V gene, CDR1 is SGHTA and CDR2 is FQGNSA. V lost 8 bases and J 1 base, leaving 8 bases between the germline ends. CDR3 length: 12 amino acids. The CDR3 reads CASGQFQETQYF. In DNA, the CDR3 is TGTGCCAGCGGACAGTTCCAAGAGACCCAGTACTTC.

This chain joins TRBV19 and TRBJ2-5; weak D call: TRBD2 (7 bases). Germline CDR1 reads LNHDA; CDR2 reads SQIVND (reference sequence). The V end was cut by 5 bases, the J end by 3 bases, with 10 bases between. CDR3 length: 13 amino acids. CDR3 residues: CASSWEGEETQYF. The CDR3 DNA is TGTGCCAGTAGTTGGGAGGGGGAAGAGACCCAGTACTTC.

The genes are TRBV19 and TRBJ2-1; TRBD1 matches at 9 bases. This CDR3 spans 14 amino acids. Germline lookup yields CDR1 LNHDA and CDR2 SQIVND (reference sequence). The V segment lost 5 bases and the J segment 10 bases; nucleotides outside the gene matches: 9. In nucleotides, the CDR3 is TGTGCCAGTAGTGCCTCCTGGACAGGGGACGAGCAGTTCTTC. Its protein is CASSASWTGDEQFF.

In nucleotides, the CDR3 is TGTGCCACCCGAGGGGGGTACACTGAAGCTTTCTTT. This encodes CATRGGYTEAFF. This sequence joins TRBV6-5 and TRBJ1-1; tentative D call: TRBD1 (6 bases). The CDR3 extends over 12 amino acids. CDR1 is MNHEY, CDR2 SVGAGI, per germline. V lost 10 bases and J 3 bases, leaving 12 bases between the germline ends.

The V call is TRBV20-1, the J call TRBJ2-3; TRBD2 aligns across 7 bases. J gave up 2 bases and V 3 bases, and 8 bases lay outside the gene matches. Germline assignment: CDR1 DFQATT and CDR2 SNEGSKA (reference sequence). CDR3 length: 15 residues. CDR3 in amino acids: CSASGGVLSTDTQYF. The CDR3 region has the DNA TGCAGTGCTAGTGGGGGGGTTTTATCCACAGATACGCAGTATTTT.

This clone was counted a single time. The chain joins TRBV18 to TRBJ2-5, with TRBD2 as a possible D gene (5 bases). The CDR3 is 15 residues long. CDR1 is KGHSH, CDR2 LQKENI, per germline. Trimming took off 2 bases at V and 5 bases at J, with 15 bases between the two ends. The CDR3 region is CASSPNPGGFETQYF. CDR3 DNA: TGTGCCAGCTCACCAAACCCCGGAGGATTTGAGACCCAGTACTTC.

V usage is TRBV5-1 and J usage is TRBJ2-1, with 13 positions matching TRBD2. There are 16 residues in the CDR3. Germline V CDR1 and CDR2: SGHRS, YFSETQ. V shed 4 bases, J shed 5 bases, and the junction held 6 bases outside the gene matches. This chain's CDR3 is CASSPTGLAGDNEQFF. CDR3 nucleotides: TGCGCCAGCAGCCCGACCGGACTAGCGGGAGACAATGAGCAGTTCTTC.

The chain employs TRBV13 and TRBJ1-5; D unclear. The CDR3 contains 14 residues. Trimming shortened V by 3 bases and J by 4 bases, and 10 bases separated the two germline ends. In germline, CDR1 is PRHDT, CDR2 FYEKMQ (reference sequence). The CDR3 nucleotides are TGTGCCAGCAGCTTTGGTAGAGGTAATCAGCCCCAGCATTTT. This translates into CASSFGRGNQPQHF.

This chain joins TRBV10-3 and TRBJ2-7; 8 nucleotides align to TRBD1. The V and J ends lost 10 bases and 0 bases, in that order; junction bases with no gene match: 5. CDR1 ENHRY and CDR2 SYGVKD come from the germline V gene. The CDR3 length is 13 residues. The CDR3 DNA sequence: TGTGCCACACGACAGGGGCCCTCCTACGAGCAGTACTTC. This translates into CATRQGPSYEQYF.

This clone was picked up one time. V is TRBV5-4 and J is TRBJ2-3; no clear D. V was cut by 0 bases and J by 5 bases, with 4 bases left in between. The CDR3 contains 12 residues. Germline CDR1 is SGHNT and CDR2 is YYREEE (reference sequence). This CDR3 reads CASSLAVDTQYF. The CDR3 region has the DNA TGTGCCAGCAGCTTGGCCGTAGATACGCAGTATTTT.

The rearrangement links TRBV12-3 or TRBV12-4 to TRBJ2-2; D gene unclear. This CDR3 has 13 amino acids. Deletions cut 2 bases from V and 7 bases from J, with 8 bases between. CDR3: CASSLLRNGELFF. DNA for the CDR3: TGTGCCAGCAGTTTATTAAGGAACGGGGAGCTGTTTTTT.

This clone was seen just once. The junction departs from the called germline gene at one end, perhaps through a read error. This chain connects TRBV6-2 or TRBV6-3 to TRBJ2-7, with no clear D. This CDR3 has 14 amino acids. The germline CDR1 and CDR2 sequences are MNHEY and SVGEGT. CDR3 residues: CASSYRAVSNEQYF. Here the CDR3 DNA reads TGTGCCAGCAGTTACAGGGCAGTCTCCAACGAGCAGTACTTC.

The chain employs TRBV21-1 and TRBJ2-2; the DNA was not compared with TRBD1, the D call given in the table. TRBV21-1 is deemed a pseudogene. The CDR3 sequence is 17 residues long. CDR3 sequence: CASSKAERGTNTGELFF. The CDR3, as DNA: TGTGCCAGCAGCAAAGCGGAGAGGGGGACGAACACCGGGGAGCTGTTTTTT.

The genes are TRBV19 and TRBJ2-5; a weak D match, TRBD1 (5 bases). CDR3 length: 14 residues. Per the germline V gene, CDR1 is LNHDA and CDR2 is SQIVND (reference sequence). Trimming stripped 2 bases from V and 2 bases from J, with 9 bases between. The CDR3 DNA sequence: TGTGCCAGTAGTATAAGTAGGGGTCAAGAGACCCAGTACTTC. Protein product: CASSISRGQETQYF.

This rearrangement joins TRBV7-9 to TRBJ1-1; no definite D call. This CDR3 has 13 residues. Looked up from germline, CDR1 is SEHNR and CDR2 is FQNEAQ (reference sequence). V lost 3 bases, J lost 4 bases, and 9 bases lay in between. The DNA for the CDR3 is TGTGCCAGCAGCTTGTCGTTGGGCACTGAAGCTTTCTTT. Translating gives CASSLSLGTEAFF.

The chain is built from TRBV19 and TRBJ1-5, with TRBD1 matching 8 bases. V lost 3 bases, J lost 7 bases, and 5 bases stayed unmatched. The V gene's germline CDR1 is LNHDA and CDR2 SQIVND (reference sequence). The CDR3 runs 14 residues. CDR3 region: CASSIGQGGQPQHF. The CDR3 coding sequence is TGTGCCAGTAGTATCGGACAGGGCGGCCAGCCCCAGCATTTT.

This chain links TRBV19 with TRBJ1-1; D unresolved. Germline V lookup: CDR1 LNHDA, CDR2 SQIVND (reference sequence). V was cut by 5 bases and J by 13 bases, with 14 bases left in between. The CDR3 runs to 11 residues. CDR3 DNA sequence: TGTGCCAGTAGTTGGAGGCAGAGCCATTTCTTT. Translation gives CASSWRQSHFF.

The CDR3 spells CAWSPAGAWAYEQYF. CDR3 DNA: TGTGCCTGGAGTCCCGCCGGCGCATGGGCCTACGAGCAGTACTTC. The chain combines TRBV30 with TRBJ2-7; D is unclear. The CDR3 loop spans 15 amino acids. The V gene lost 2 bases and the J gene lost 2 bases, with 16 bases spanning the gap. The V gene's germline CDR1 is GTSNPN and CDR2 SVGIG (reference sequence).

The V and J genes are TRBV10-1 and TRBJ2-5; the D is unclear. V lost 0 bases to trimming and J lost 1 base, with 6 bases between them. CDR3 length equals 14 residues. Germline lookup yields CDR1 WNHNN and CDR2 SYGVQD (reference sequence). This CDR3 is CASSESGAQETQYF. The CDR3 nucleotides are TGCGCCAGCAGTGAGTCTGGAGCCCAAGAGACCCAGTACTTC.

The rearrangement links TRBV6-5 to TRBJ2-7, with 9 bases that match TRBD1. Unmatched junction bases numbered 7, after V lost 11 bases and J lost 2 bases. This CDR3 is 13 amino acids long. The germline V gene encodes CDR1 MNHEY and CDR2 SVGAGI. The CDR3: CAARQGEAYEQYF. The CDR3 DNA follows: TGTGCCGCCCGACAGGGGGAGGCCTACGAGCAGTACTTC.

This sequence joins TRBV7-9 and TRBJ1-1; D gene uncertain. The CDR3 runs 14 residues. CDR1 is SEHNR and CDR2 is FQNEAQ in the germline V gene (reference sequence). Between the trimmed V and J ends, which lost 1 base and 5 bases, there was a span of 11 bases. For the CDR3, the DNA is TGTGCCAGCAGCTTAGAGGGAGGTGGTACTGAAGCTTTCTTT. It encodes CASSLEGGGTEAFF.

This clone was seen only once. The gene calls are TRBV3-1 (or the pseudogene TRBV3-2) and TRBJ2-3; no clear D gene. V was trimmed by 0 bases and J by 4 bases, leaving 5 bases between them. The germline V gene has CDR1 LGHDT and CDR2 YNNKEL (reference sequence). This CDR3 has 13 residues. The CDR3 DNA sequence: TGTGCCAGCAGCCAAGAGTGGGCAGATACGCAGTATTTT. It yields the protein CASSQEWADTQYF.

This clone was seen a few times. The CDR3 loop reads CATREGREKLFF. CDR3 nucleotides: TGTGCCACCAGGGAGGGTAGGGAAAAACTGTTTTTT. The chain recombines TRBV24-1 with TRBJ1-4; D is unresolved. This CDR3 region has 12 residues. CDR1 and CDR2 from the germline V gene are KGHDR and SFDVKD. Between the trimmed V and J ends, which lost 7 bases and 8 bases, there was a span of 10 bases.

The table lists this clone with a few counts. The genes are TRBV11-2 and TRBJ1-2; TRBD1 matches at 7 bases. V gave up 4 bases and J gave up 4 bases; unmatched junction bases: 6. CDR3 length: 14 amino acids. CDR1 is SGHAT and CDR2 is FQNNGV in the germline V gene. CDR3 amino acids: CASSSRGRRYGYTF. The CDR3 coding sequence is TGTGCCAGCAGCTCGAGGGGGCGCCGCTATGGCTACACCTTC.

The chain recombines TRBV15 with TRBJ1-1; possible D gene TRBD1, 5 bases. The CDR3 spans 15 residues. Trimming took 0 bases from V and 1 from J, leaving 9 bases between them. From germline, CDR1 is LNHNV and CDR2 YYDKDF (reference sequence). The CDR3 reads CATSREGGRNTEAFF. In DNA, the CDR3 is TGTGCCACCAGCAGAGAGGGGGGGAGGAACACTGAAGCTTTCTTT.

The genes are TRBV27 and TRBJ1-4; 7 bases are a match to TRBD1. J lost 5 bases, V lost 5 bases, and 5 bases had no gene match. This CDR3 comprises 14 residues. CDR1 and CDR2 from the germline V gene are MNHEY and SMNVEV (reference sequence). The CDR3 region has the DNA TGTGCCAGCAGTGCCGGGACAGAGAATGAAAAACTGTTTTTT. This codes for CASSAGTENEKLFF.